This is a list of T cell receptor beta chains from one sample in a study of cytomegalovirus exposure and HLA in healthy donors. Produced via immunoSEQ multiplex PCR; TCRdb's table is partial and in-frame only. The sample holds 110,000 to 150,000 clones. Sequencing used PBMCs. Receptors originate from a young woman in good health and CMV-seronegative. Both conserved end residues are trimmed from each CDR3. The D gene is left open where the match is weak.

v_call d_call cdr3_aa
TRBV4-2 TRBD1 ASSQAPQGEQETQY
TRBV11-2 TRBD1 ASSSDRDYNEQF
TRBV30 - AWSRGTEAF
TRBV19 - ASSRDFDYEQY
TRBV5-4 TRBD2 ASNTGGPSYNEQF
TRBV11-1 TRBD1 ASSPGGGTEAF
TRBV30 TRBD1 ARGGTGWYNEQF
TRBV19 - ASSIDNPPRYGEAF
TRBV6-6 - ASSDRDRSNQPQH
TRBV27 TRBD2 ASSPLTSGSIYEQY
TRBV15 TRBD2 ATSTVAGGPQNIQY
TRBV5-3 - ARSLDHCSYNEQF
TRBV5-1 - ASSREDFHEQY
TRBV28 TRBD2 ASSFHPSGSTGELF
TRBV9 - ASSVGHHSGANVLT
TRBV6-1 TRBD2 ASSENLGTSSYNEQF
TRBV5-4 TRBD1 ASSTRTGGAGGLNAIY
TRBV19 - ASSIGSSYEQY
TRBV7-9 TRBD1 ASSSGTGTYEQY
TRBV10-3 - AISESGGRLDAEAF
TRBV7-8 - ASTQRAVLRTEAF
TRBV10-3 - AISEQGQNTEAF
TRBV7-3 - ASSRRPNEKLF